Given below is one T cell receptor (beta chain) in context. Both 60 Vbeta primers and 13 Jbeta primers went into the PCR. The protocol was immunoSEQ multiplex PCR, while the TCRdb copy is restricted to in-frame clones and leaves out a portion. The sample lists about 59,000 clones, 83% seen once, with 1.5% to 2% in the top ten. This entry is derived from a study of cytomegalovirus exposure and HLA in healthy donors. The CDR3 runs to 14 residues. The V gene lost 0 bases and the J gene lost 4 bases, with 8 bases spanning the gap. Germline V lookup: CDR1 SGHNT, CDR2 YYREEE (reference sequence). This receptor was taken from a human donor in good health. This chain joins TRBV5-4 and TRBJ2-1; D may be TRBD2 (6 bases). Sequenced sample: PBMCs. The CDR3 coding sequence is TGTGCCAGCAGCTTGGACGGGACTTACAATGAGCAGTTCTTC. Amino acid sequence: CASSLDGTYNEQFF.